The clone carrying this T cell receptor (beta chain) was counted only a few times. Antigen: not known. MiXCR was run by TCRdb on the 5' RACE reads, yielding one entry per CDR3 protein. The data show 110,000 to 150,000 distinct CDR3 sequences, approximately 25% seen once. This entry comes from a study of T-cell memory formation after mild COVID-19. Findings and limits, study-wide: From day 15 to 85, contracting clones were balanced between CD4 and CD8, whereas later expanders leaned toward CD4+.

This CDR3 region has 12 residues. CDR1 and CDR2 (germline): SGHAT, FQNNGV. With 4 bases removed from V and 6 bases from J, the gap between germline ends came to 7 bases. The chain carries TRBV11-2 and TRBJ2-1; D gene uncertain. Sequencing used PBMCs or a T cell subset sorted from them (not recorded which). This TCR derives from an adult woman who had mild COVID-19 (a few samples of this study predate the infection). Cell type and time point are not known. In DNA form, the CDR3 reads TGTGCCAGCAGCTCGGCCCTCAATGAGCAGTTCTTC. Protein product: CASSSALNEQFF. Combining the CDR3 with reference TRBV11-2 and TRBJ2-1 gives the whole variable domain EAGVAQSPRYKIIEKRQSVAFWCNPISGHATLYWYQQILGQGPKLLIQFQNNGVVDDSQLPKDRFSAERLKGVDSTLKIQPAKLEDSAVYLCASSSALNEQFFGPGTRLTVL.